What follows are 9 T cell receptor beta chains derived from one specimen sequenced in a study of T cell responses to AZD1222 COVID-19 vaccine. Libraries were prepared by immunoSEQ multiplex PCR; TCRdb keeps only in-frame clonotypes and omits some of them. The sample records tens of thousands of clones, 81% being singletons. Material: peripheral blood, obtained 28 days after the second AZD1222 dose. Source of these receptors: an adult who received the AZD1222 COVID-19 vaccine.

This clone was recorded a few times. The rearrangement links TRBV7-2 to TRBJ2-7, with 8 positions matching TRBD1. The CDR3 covers 15 residues. Germline CDR1 SGHTA, CDR2 FQGNSA. The V and J ends lost 6 bases and 5 bases, in that order; junction bases with no gene match: 12. The CDR3: CASSRAGTGEHEQYF. The CDR3 DNA reads as TGTGCCAGCAGTCGGGCCGGGACAGGAGAACACGAGCAGTACTTC.

This clone has more than one count but fewer than ten. The chain is built from TRBV9 and TRBJ1-2; no reliable D call. Trimming took off 2 bases at V and 6 bases at J, with 11 bases between the two ends. The CDR3 has 13 amino acids. From germline, CDR1 is SGDLS and CDR2 YYNGEE. CDR3 loop: CASSVGPGDGYTF. CDR3 sequence (DNA): TGTGCCAGCAGCGTGGGCCCCGGGGATGGCTACACCTTC.

The chain has TRBV5-6 and TRBJ1-4; D may be TRBD1 (5 bases). The CDR3 runs to 14 residues. Trimming took off 2 bases at V and 7 bases at J, with 12 bases between the two ends. CDR1 and CDR2 from the germline V gene are SGHDT and YYEEEE. CDR3 sequence reads: CASSFRVIGEKLFF. The DNA for the CDR3 is TGTGCCAGCAGCTTCAGGGTGATTGGTGAAAAACTGTTTTTT. Together with reference TRBV5-6 and TRBJ1-4, the CDR3 gives the full variable domain: DAGVTQSPTHLIKTRGQQVTLRCSPKSGHDTVSWYQQALGQGPQFIFQYYEEEERQRGNFPDRFSGHQFPNYSSELNVNALLLGDSALYLCASSFRVIGEKLFFGSGTQLSVL.

The V and J genes are TRBV29-1 and TRBJ2-1, with D maybe TRBD2 (5 bases). Trimming removed 7 bases at V and 4 bases at J, with 17 bases between. From germline, CDR1 is SQVTM and CDR2 ANQGSEA. This CDR3 spans 14 amino acids. CDR3 in DNA: TGCAGCGCCCAGAGCACTGGGGAGTACAATGAGCAGTTCTTC. It codes for CSAQSTGEYNEQFF.

This clone was recorded only once. The J gene is TRBJ2-1, the V gene TRBV21-1; no DNA check was done on the table's D call, TRBD2. TRBV21-1 is shown as a pseudogene. The CDR3 has 14 residues. CDR3 loop: CASSKGKGDNEQFF. The DNA of the CDR3 is TGTGCCAGCAGCAAAGGGAAAGGAGACAATGAGCAGTTCTTC.

The chain uses TRBV18 and TRBJ1-5; 7 nucleotides match TRBD1. Germline CDR1 is KGHSH and CDR2 is LQKENI. V was clipped by 3 bases and J by 2 bases; unmatched bases: 4. The CDR3 is 15 amino acids. The CDR3 region has the DNA TGTGCCAGCTCACCCGGAGGACAGGGCAATCAGCCCCAGCATTTT. Protein sequence: CASSPGGQGNQPQHF.

A remark on this clone: The sample contains more than one DNA sequence encoding this CDR3. V usage is TRBV19 and J usage is TRBJ1-2, with D hard to call. The CDR3 is made up of 12 amino acids. The germline V gene has CDR1 LNHDA and CDR2 SQIVND (reference sequence). V was cut by 3 bases and J by 4 bases, with 6 bases left in between. The CDR3: CASSISVYGYTF. CDR3 in DNA: TGTGCCAGTAGTATCTCAGTCTATGGCTACACCTTC. Looking up the rest from reference TRBV19 and TRBJ1-2 gives the full variable domain: DGGITQSPKYLFRKEGQNVTLSCEQNLNHDAMYWYRQDPGQGLRLIYYSQIVNDFQKGDIAEGYSVSREKKESFPLTVTSAQKNPTAFYLCASSISVYGYTFGSGTRLTVV.

The V gene is TRBV9, the J gene TRBJ2-3; D is ambiguous. The V end lost 0 bases, the J end lost 0 bases, and 14 bases lay between the germline ends. Per germline, CDR1 SGDLS and CDR2 YYNGEE. The CDR3 covers 17 residues. Here the CDR3 reads CASSVEDHDSSTDTQYF. The DNA of the CDR3 is TGTGCCAGCAGCGTAGAGGACCACGACTCTAGCACAGATACGCAGTATTTT.

This clone showed up many times. The V call is TRBV7-9, the J call TRBJ1-2; D gene unclear. CDR1 and CDR2 (germline): SEHNR, FQNEAQ (reference sequence). The ends were cut back, 1 base at V and 2 bases at J, with 8 bases in the middle. The CDR3 is made up of 14 amino acids. The DNA for the CDR3 is TGTGCCAGCAGCTTAGGGGTTGGCAACTATGGCTACACCTTC. It encodes CASSLGVGNYGYTF.